Sequencing of this TCR beta chain was carried out in a study of beta chain features in type 1 diabetes. Expressed TCRB transcripts were sequenced because the entire RNA isolate underwent reverse transcription. Naive, central memory and regulatory T cell samples produced a mean of roughly 3.8 million reads. Profiling relied on immunoSEQ multiplex PCR, and the TCRdb table lists in-frame clones only, not all of them. The table records over 650,000 clones, 11% to 15% of them present only once. Turning to this clone: Its specificity is unknown.

Points from the study as a whole: A pattern of fewer insertions and more deletions at VDJ junctions was seen in type 1 diabetes patients. Significant though moderate, a shortening of TCRB CDR3s appeared in all four CD4+ subsets of Type 1 diabetes patients. A potential influence of HLA type upon TCRB rearrangement remained unresolved herein.

This CDR3 comprises 17 residues. V lost 4 bases to trimming and J lost 5 bases; unmatched junction nucleotides: 17. Germline lookup yields CDR1 SGDLS and CDR2 YYNGEE. This receptor was identified in a man between 18 and 29 years old with type 1 diabetes. Source material: naive CD4+ T cells from blood. This chain links TRBV9 with TRBJ2-5; 7 bases align to TRBD1. The CDR3 loop is CASSRRGQTTSGETQYF. CDR3 bases: TGTGCCAGCAGCCGTAGGGGACAGACAACGAGTGGGGAGACCCAGTACTTC.